This T cell receptor (beta chain) was sequenced for a study of response to subunit inactivated influenza vaccine. Via MiXCR, TCRdb re-called the RT-PCR reads, giving one row per CDR3 protein. The data show fewer than 800,000 distinct CDR3 sequences, with more than 15% seen just once and 11% held by the top ten. Study-wide points: T cells newly recruited by each seasonal influenza vaccination are few, the authors suggested.

This clonotype was found a few times. Its target is not known. Germline V lookup: CDR1 LGHNA, CDR2 YSLEER. The CDR3 has 19 residues. Germline trimming cut 0 bases from V and 5 bases from J; bases unmatched to any gene: 14. The J gene is TRBJ2-1, the V gene TRBV4-3; 9 bases map to TRBD2. The starting material was PBMCs from blood, obtained about 11 days after vaccination. The TCR originated in a man aged 45-65 years who received an inactivated influenza vaccine. The CDR3 loop is CASSQEPLGRAGGNNEQFF. The CDR3 DNA follows: TGCGCCAGCAGCCAAGAGCCCCTAGGGCGTGCGGGAGGGAACAATGAGCAGTTCTTC.